Listed below are T cell receptor beta chains from one sample, sequenced in a study of T cells in Graves' hyperthyroidism and ophthalmopathy. Each CDR3 protein gets one entry after TCRdb re-called the multiplex PCR reads with MiXCR. The table shows over 300,000 distinct CDR3 sequences, with over 11% occurring only once. Sequenced: blood. Receptors were obtained from a woman in her fifties or sixties with Graves' hyperthyroidism. The CDR3 runs from the conserved cysteine through the conserved F or W. Fields, in order: CDR3 length, V gene, CDR3 protein.

cdr3_length: 14; v_call: TRBV7-9; cdr3_aa: CASSLEWGANVLTF
cdr3_length: 14; v_call: TRBV5-1; cdr3_aa: CASSPDRATGELFF
cdr3_length: 15; v_call: TRBV28; cdr3_aa: CASRGSGTPYNEQFF
cdr3_length: 15; v_call: TRBV25-1; cdr3_aa: CASSDWTSGKDTQYF
cdr3_length: 14; v_call: TRBV12-3/TRBV12-4; cdr3_aa: CASSFPEVGEKLFF
cdr3_length: 14; v_call: TRBV20-1; cdr3_aa: CSARADLGNYGYTF
cdr3_length: 15; v_call: TRBV6-4; cdr3_aa: CASSDSQGPTGELFF
cdr3_length: 15; v_call: TRBV18; cdr3_aa: CASSPGGYSNQPQHF
cdr3_length: 20; v_call: TRBV7-2; cdr3_aa: CASSLRRGRTAQSSYNEQFF
cdr3_length: 13; v_call: TRBV9; cdr3_aa: CASSHQRNTEAFF
cdr3_length: 14; v_call: TRBV12-3/TRBV12-4; cdr3_aa: CASSFDWGSYEQYF
cdr3_length: 16; v_call: TRBV12-3/TRBV12-4; cdr3_aa: CASSLTVPSSYNEQFF
cdr3_length: 13; v_call: TRBV12-3/TRBV12-4; cdr3_aa: CASSYGQGHGYTF
cdr3_length: 14; v_call: TRBV30; cdr3_aa: CAWAGQGFNEKLFF
cdr3_length: 19; v_call: TRBV27; cdr3_aa: CASSFSGTSAKKNYNEQFF
cdr3_length: 15; v_call: TRBV20-1; cdr3_aa: CSARDYDRGTYEQYF
cdr3_length: 12; v_call: TRBV18; cdr3_aa: CATGGGPYEQYF
cdr3_length: 16; v_call: TRBV28; cdr3_aa: CASSPGTSGSSSVQYF
cdr3_length: 16; v_call: TRBV7-9; cdr3_aa: CASSLGRQGYFYEQYF
cdr3_length: 18; v_call: TRBV27; cdr3_aa: CASSQGGVAAPATDTQYF
cdr3_length: 19; v_call: TRBV24-1; cdr3_aa: CATSDSGKGREGRSGELFF
cdr3_length: 16; v_call: TRBV15; cdr3_aa: CATSTSGRGNTGELFF
cdr3_length: 14; v_call: TRBV12-3/TRBV12-4; cdr3_aa: CASNRGAPTGELFF
cdr3_length: 14; v_call: TRBV12-3/TRBV12-4; cdr3_aa: CASSFASAAYEQYF
cdr3_length: 17; v_call: TRBV19; cdr3_aa: CASSWGQGGYSNQPQRF
cdr3_length: 15; v_call: TRBV5-1; cdr3_aa: CASSLASGGMSEQYF
cdr3_length: 16; v_call: TRBV4-1; cdr3_aa: CASSQDWRGGAHEQYF
cdr3_length: 13; v_call: TRBV27; cdr3_aa: CASSFLINQPQHF
cdr3_length: 13; v_call: TRBV7-9; cdr3_aa: CASSYAAGQPQHF
cdr3_length: 14; v_call: TRBV2; cdr3_aa: CASSEQGEVQPQHF
cdr3_length: 14; v_call: TRBV7-2; cdr3_aa: CASIQTQGFGGYTF
cdr3_length: 15; v_call: TRBV27; cdr3_aa: CASSLWTGSRTEAFF
cdr3_length: 16; v_call: TRBV7-8; cdr3_aa: CASSLIGGGRSYEQYF
cdr3_length: 14; v_call: TRBV19; cdr3_aa: CASNDPGMGQPQHF
cdr3_length: 12; v_call: TRBV28; cdr3_aa: CASNNRAGELFF
cdr3_length: 13; v_call: TRBV29-1; cdr3_aa: CSVAGTGSYGYTF